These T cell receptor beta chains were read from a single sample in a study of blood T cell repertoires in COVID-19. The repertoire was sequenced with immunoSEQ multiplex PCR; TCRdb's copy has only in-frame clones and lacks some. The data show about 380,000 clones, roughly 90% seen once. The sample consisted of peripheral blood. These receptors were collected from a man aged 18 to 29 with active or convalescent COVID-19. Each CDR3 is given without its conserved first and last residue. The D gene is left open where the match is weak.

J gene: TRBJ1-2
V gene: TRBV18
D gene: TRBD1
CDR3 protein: ASSTGTAYGYT

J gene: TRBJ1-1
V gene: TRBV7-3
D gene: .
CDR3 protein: ASSPDRSGRFYTEAF

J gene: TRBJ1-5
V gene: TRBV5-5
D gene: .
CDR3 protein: ASSLNSGGNQPQH

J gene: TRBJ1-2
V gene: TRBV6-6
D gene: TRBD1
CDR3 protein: ASSYSGTGT

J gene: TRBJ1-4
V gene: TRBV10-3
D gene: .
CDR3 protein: AISEARPGGEKLF

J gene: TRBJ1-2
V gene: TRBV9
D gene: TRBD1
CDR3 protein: ASSVGGQGAYGYT

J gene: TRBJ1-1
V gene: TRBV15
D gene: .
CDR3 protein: ATSRDRVRGEAF

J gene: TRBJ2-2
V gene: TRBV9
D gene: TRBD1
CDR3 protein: ASSTRTTGGKTGELF

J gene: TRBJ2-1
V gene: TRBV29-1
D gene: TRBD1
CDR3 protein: SVTGFHEQF

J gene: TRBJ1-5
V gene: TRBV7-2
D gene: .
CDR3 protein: ASSLGRDKRYSNQPQH

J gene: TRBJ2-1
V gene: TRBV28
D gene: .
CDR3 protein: ASSPSWGGFDNEQF

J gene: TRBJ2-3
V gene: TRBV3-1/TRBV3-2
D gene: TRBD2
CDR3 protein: ASSRASGGQGTQY

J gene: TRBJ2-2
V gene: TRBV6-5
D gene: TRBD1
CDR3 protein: ASSQQGAVTGELF

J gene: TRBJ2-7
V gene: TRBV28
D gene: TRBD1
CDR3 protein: ASSRGQGSSYEQY

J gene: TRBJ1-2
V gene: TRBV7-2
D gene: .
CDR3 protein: ASSFRTPENNYGYT

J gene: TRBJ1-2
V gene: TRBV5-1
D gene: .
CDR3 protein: ASSLTGRDGYT

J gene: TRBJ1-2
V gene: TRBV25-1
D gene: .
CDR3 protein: ASLRGAGYGYT

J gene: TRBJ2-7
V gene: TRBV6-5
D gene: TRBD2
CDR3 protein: ASRTGTTALEQY

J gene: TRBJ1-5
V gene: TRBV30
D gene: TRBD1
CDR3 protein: AWSVQGAGAQH

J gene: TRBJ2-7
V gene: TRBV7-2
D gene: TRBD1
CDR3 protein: ASSLARTGLPSEQY

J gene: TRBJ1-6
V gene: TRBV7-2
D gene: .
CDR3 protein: ASSLRRGAFNSPLH

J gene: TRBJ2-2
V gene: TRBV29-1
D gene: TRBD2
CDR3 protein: SVIPGLHTGELF

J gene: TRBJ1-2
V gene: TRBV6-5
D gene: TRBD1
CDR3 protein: ASRGQGFDGYT